This TCR beta chain is drawn from a study of shared clonotypes between healthy human individuals. The V gene lost 2 bases and the J gene lost 3 bases, with 5 bases spanning the gap. This CDR3 region has 13 residues. CDR1 SGHAT and CDR2 FQNNGV come from the germline V gene. Study findings and constraints: Rarefaction curves obtained for sorted subsets showed sequencing incomplete despite large depth. It was the few donors that limited the genetic and exposure-history diversity represented. As a rule, naive subsets had a larger estimated richness than memory subsets. Clonotypes which were not shared had lower generation probabilities than clonotypes that all four donors shared.

Repertoires were generated with immunoSEQ multiplex PCR, while TCRdb's copy carries only in-frame clones and drops some. The sample records some 2,500,000 clones, about 90% being singletons. Of note for this clone: Antigen specificity is unknown.

Sequenced sample: naive CD4+ T cells from PBMCs. Regarding subset: CD45RA+ positively selected. The chain is built from TRBV11-2 and TRBJ1-5; D not certain. The sequence was collected from a man younger than 35 in good health. Some clones in this sample may be carry-over from other donors' samples. CDR3 DNA: TGTGCCAGCAGCTTAATTCTCAATCAGCCCCAGCATTTT. It encodes CASSLILNQPQHF.